This T cell receptor (beta chain) was documented in a study of neoadjuvant nivolumab and ipilimumab in lung cancer. Study-wide background: The combination arm added day-1 ipilimumab 1 mg/kg to nivolumab 3 mg/kg on days 1, 15, 29. Whole-study findings and limits: Pathologic regression was not significantly tied to TCR clonality. Only two of four nivolumab-treated tumors gained richness and clonality by surgery. Compared with tumor-adjacent uninvolved lung, resected tumors showed greater richness and clonality.

TCRdb's table, derived via immunoSEQ multiplex PCR, lists solely in-frame clones and lacks some. The profile covers some 26,000 clones, with 75% to 90% appearing a single time and about 9.4% taken by the ten largest. Remarks on this clone: Its antigen remains unidentified.

V gave up 0 bases and J gave up 8 bases, with 10 bases separating them. The CDR3 is 13 residues long. Germline loops: CDR1 SEHNR, CDR2 FQNEAQ (reference sequence). The source of this sequence is an adult with non-small cell lung cancer. This specimen consisted of tumor tissue, obtained after neoadjuvant nivolumab, alone or with ipilimumab, at or shortly before surgery. V usage is TRBV7-9 and J usage is TRBJ1-2; D is possibly TRBD1 (5 bases). The CDR3 sequence is CASSLAGAEGYTF. In DNA, the CDR3 is TGTGCCAGCAGCTTAGCAGGGGCGGAGGGCTACACCTTC. Combining the CDR3 with reference TRBV7-9 and TRBJ1-2 gives the whole variable domain DTGVSQNPRHKITKRGQNVTFRCDPISEHNRLYWYRQTLGQGPEFLTYFQNEAQLEKSRLLSDRFSAERPKGSFSTLEIQRTEQGDSAMYLCASSLAGAEGYTFGSGTRLTVV.